This TCR beta chain comes out of a study of blood T cell repertoires in COVID-19. For the study at large: The United States, Italy and Spain were the sources of the acute and convalescent COVID-19 samples.

The CDR3 runs 15 residues. Per the original methods: Researchers report that nucleated cell counts were estimated from reference gene primer amplification. Produced via immunoSEQ multiplex PCR; TCRdb's table is partial and in-frame only. D and trimming were read from the DNA, whereas the V and J calls and clone size are those reported in that table. The table lists about 220,000 clones, about 79% of them singletons. The TCR sequence derives from a man aged 45-60 years with active or convalescent COVID-19. V gene TRBV21-1 combines with J gene TRBJ2-7; the table names TRBD2, a call not compared with the DNA. TRBV21-1 is annotated as a pseudogene. Sequenced material: peripheral blood. This CDR3 is CASSKGRLADGEQYF. CDR3 nucleotide sequence: TGTGCCAGCAGCAAAGGCCGGCTAGCGGATGGGGAGCAGTACTTC.